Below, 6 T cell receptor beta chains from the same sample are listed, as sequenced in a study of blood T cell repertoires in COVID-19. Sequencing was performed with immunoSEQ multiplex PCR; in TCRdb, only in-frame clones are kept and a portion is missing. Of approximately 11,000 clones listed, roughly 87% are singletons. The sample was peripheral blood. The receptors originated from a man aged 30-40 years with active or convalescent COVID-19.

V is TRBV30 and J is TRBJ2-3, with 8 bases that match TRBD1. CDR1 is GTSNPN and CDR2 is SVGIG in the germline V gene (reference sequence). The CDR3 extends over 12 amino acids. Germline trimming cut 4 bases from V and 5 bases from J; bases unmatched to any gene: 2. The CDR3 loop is CAWNTGGDTQYF. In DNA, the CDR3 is TGTGCCTGGAATACAGGGGGAGATACGCAGTATTTT.

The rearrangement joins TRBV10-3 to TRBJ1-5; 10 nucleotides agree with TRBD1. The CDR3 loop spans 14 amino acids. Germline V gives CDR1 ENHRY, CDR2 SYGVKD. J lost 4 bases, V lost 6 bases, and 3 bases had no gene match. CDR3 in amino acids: CAIRGQGPNQPQHF. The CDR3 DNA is TGTGCCATCAGGGGACAGGGGCCAAATCAGCCCCAGCATTTT.

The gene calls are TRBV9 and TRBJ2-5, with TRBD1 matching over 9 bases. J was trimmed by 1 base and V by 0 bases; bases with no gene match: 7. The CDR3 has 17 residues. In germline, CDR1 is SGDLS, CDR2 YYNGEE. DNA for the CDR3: TGTGCCAGCAGCGTAGCTACCGAGGACAGGGGCCAAGAGACCCAGTACTTC. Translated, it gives CASSVATEDRGQETQYF.

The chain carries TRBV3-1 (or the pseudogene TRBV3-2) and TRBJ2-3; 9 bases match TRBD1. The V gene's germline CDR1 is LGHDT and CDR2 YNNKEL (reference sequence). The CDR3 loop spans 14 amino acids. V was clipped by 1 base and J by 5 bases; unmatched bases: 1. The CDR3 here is CASSQGTGEDTQYF. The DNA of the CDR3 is TGTGCCAGCAGCCAAGGGACAGGGGAAGATACGCAGTATTTT.

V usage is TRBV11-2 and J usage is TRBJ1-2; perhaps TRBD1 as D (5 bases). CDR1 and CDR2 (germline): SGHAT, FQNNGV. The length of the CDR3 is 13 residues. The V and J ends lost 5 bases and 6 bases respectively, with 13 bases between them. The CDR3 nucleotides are TGTGCCAGCAGCCCACAGGTTGCAAATGGCTACACCTTC. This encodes CASSPQVANGYTF.

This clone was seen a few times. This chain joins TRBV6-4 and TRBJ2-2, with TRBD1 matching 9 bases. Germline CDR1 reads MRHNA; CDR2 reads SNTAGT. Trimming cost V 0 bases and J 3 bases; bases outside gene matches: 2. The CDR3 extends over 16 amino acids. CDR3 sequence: CASSDSRTGDTGELFF. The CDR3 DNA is TGTGCCAGCAGTGACTCGAGGACAGGGGACACCGGGGAGCTGTTTTTT.